Listed here are 26 T cell receptor beta chains from one sample, sequenced in a study of regulatory T cells in long-lasting Graves disease. HTBI primers from iRepertoire and Arm-PCR of CDR3 regions yielded the TCR beta libraries. TCRdb redid the calling of the multiplex PCR reads with MiXCR, one entry per CDR3 protein. The data show 300,000 to 500,000 distinct CDR3 sequences, 20% to 25% seen once. Noted time point: persistent/refractory GD, antithyroid drugs over 5 years with positive TRAb. PBMC-derived RNA was used for the TCR library. Specimen: peripheral blood mononuclear cells (PBMCs), collected when the disease was refractory, from a patient treated with antithyroid drugs. The source of these receptors is a female donor with Graves disease.

This chain's CDR3 is CASSLNRGANTEAFF. The CDR3 DNA reads TGTGCCAGCAGTTTAAACAGGGGCGCGAACACTGAAGCTTTCTTT. The chain links TRBV28 to TRBJ1-1; 7 positions agree with TRBD1. Per the germline V gene, CDR1 is MDHEN and CDR2 is SYDVKM. This CDR3 region has 15 residues. V was clipped by 2 bases and J by 1 base; unmatched bases: 4.

This clonotype was seen ten or more times. The genes are TRBV7-8 and TRBJ2-5, with D perhaps TRBD2 (6 bases). V shed 4 bases and J shed 7 bases, with 13 bases lying between them. CDR3 length: 13 amino acids. Per germline, CDR1 SGHVS and CDR2 FQNEAQ. CDR3 DNA: TGTGCCAGCAGCTCCTTGACTAGTTCGACCCAGTACTTC. It yields the protein CASSSLTSSTQYF.

This clonotype was recorded at least ten times. This rearrangement joins TRBV12-3 or TRBV12-4 to TRBJ1-1; D call uncertain. This CDR3 comprises 13 residues. V gave up 4 bases and J gave up 0 bases, with 6 bases separating them. The CDR3 sequence is CASSWAVNTEAFF. As DNA, the CDR3 is TGTGCCAGCAGTTGGGCAGTGAACACTGAAGCTTTCTTT.

V is TRBV3-1 and J is TRBJ2-3; 7 bases match TRBD1. CDR3 length: 13 residues. The junction had 6 bases not matched to a gene; V was cut back by 6 bases and J by 6 bases. The germline V gene encodes CDR1 LGHDT and CDR2 YNNKEL (reference sequence). The CDR3 DNA follows: TGTGCCAGCAGGAAGACAGGGTTGGATACGCAGTATTTT. This encodes CASRKTGLDTQYF.

In its sample, this clonotype was seen a few times. The chain is built from TRBV7-2 and TRBJ2-4; TRBD1 matches 8 bases. The CDR3 is made up of 15 amino acids. V gave up 1 base and J gave up 7 bases; unmatched junction bases: 6. Germline V gives CDR1 SGHTA, CDR2 FQGNSA. For the CDR3, the DNA is TGTGCCAGCAGCTTAGGTGTCCAGGGGGCGAACATTCAGTACTTC. Its protein is CASSLGVQGANIQYF.

This clonotype has ten or more counts. The chain is built from TRBV7-2 and TRBJ1-1; D gene ambiguous. The V gene lost 5 bases and the J gene lost 0 bases, with 13 bases spanning the gap. Germline V gene lookup returns CDR1 SGHTA and CDR2 FQGNSA. This CDR3 comprises 15 residues. The CDR3 is CASSALIYMNTEAFF. As DNA, the CDR3 is TGTGCCAGCAGCGCACTAATCTACATGAACACTGAAGCTTTCTTT.

A few counts support this clonotype. The chain has TRBV6-1 and TRBJ1-1, with a possible D match to TRBD1 (5 bases). Germline V gives CDR1 MNHNS, CDR2 SASEGT. Trimming stripped 6 bases from V and 6 bases from J, with 11 bases between. This CDR3 has 12 residues. CDR3 loop: CASSEGGAEAFF. The DNA for the CDR3 is TGTGCCAGCAGCGAGGGAGGGGCTGAAGCTTTCTTT.

The rearrangement links TRBV11-2 to TRBJ2-3; D is undetermined. The V gene lost 0 bases and the J gene lost 0 bases, with 7 bases spanning the gap. Germline V gene data show CDR1 as SGHAT and CDR2 as FQNNGV. This CDR3 is built from 15 residues. CDR3 protein: CASSLDGHSTDTQYF. The CDR3 nucleotides are TGTGCCAGCAGCTTAGATGGCCATAGCACAGATACGCAGTATTTT. The whole variable domain, filled in from reference TRBV11-2 and TRBJ2-3, reads EAGVAQSPRYKIIEKRQSVAFWCNPISGHATLYWYQQILGQGPKLLIQFQNNGVVDDSQLPKDRFSAERLKGVDSTLKIQPAKLEDSAVYLCASSLDGHSTDTQYFGPGTRLTVL.

This clonotype has more than one count but fewer than ten. This chain joins TRBV15 and TRBJ1-1; D gene unclear. V lost 0 bases, J lost 4 bases, and 9 bases lay in between. CDR1 and CDR2 (germline): LNHNV, YYDKDF (reference sequence). The CDR3 totals 14 residues. As DNA, the CDR3 is TGTGCCACCAGCAGAGATCCGACAATCACTGAAGCTTTCTTT. This encodes CATSRDPTITEAFF.

Only a few counts were recorded for this clonotype. The chain has TRBV6-5 and TRBJ1-6; no definite D call. Trimming left V 0 bases short and J 6 bases short, with 9 bases between. The germline gives CDR1 MNHEY, CDR2 SVGAGI. The CDR3 contains 15 residues. The CDR3 coding sequence is TGTGCCAGCAGTTACTCAAGGGCCGTTAATTCACCCCTCCACTTT. Amino acid sequence: CASSYSRAVNSPLHF.

This clonotype was seen a few times. The chain is built from TRBV5-1 and TRBJ1-6; TRBD1 might be the D (5 bases). The CDR3 extends over 14 amino acids. In germline, CDR1 is SGHRS, CDR2 YFSETQ. The V and J ends lost 4 bases and 9 bases respectively, with 14 bases between them. DNA of the CDR3: TGCGCCAGCAGCCCGGGACTGGAACTTTCACCCCTCCACTTT. Protein: CASSPGLELSPLHF.

About this clonotype: It may be a read error: a sequence one base away is much more abundant. V and J are TRBV12-3 or TRBV12-4 and TRBJ2-5; 11 positions agree with TRBD2. V shed 11 bases, J shed 5 bases, and the junction held 10 bases outside the gene matches. The CDR3 is 14 residues long. The CDR3 reads CACTVAGGPETQYF. The CDR3, as DNA: TGTGCCTGCACCGTAGCGGGAGGGCCGGAGACCCAGTACTTC.

This clonotype was picked up many times. This chain links TRBV30 with TRBJ2-2; 8 bases align to TRBD2. Germline-derived CDR1 and CDR2 are GTSNPN and SVGIG (reference sequence). This CDR3 region has 17 residues. V dropped 5 bases and J dropped 7; count of bases not matched to a gene: 18. The CDR3 nucleotides read TGTGCCTGGGCCCCGCCCCCCAAGCGGGAGATAGGCGGGGAGCTGTTTTTT. The encoded protein is CAWAPPPKREIGGELFF. The full variable domain, completed using reference TRBV30 and TRBJ2-2, is SQTIHQWPATLVQPVGSPLSLECTVEGTSNPNLYWYRQAAGRGLQLLFYSVGIGQISSEVPQNLSASRPQDRQFILSSKKLLLSDSGFYLCAWAPPPKREIGGELFFGEGSRLTVL.

The V gene is TRBV6-1, the J gene TRBJ2-7, with TRBD2 identical over 14 bases. Germline assignment: CDR1 MNHNS and CDR2 SASEGT. The CDR3 sequence is 17 residues long. Trimming removed 7 bases from V and 5 bases from J; junction bases left unmatched: 13. Here the CDR3 DNA reads TGTGCCAGCACCCAAAGTGGTGGGACTAGCGGGAGTAACGAGCAGTACTTC. Residues: CASTQSGGTSGSNEQYF.

This clonotype was observed at least ten times. The chain links TRBV28 to TRBJ1-1, with a possible D match to TRBD1 (5 bases). The CDR3 has 14 residues. From germline, CDR1 is MDHEN and CDR2 SYDVKM. V gave up 6 bases and J gave up 2 bases, with 13 bases separating them. CDR3: CASSLLGVNTEAFF. CDR3 DNA: TGTGCCAGCAGCTTACTAGGGGTTAACACTGAAGCTTTCTTT. The full variable domain, completed using reference TRBV28 and TRBJ1-1, is DVKVTQSSRYLVKRTGEKVFLECVQDMDHENMFWYRQDPGLGLRLIYFSYDVKMKEKGDIPEGYSVSREKKERFSLILESASTNQTSMYLCASSLLGVNTEAFFGQGTRLTVV.

This chain uses TRBV5-4 with TRBJ2-5, with 8 bases that match TRBD1. From germline, CDR1 is SGHNT and CDR2 YYREEE (reference sequence). V shed 2 bases and J 5 bases; nucleotides not matched to a gene: 8. The CDR3 length is 15 residues. The CDR3 DNA is TGTGCCAGCAGCTTTATAGGACAGGGTCTGGAGACCCAGTACTTC. This gives the protein CASSFIGQGLETQYF. Looking up the rest from reference TRBV5-4 and TRBJ2-5 gives the full variable domain: ETGVTQSPTHLIKTRGQQVTLRCSSQSGHNTVSWYQQALGQGPQFIFQYYREEENGRGNFPPRFSGLQFPNYSSELNVNALELDDSALYLCASSFIGQGLETQYFGPGTRLLVL.

Ten or more counts support this clonotype. The chain uses TRBV7-2 and TRBJ2-7, with 10 bases matching TRBD2. The CDR3 covers 15 residues. CDR1 SGHTA and CDR2 FQGNSA come from the germline V gene. V shed 5 bases, J shed 4 bases, and the junction held 8 bases outside the gene matches. DNA for the CDR3: TGTGCCAGCAGCCCAGGAAAACTAGCGGGGTACGAGCAGTACTTC. Translated: CASSPGKLAGYEQYF. The full variable domain, rest sourced from reference TRBV7-2 and TRBJ2-7, is GAGVSQSPSNKVTEKGKDVELRCDPISGHTALYWYRQSLGQGLEFLIYFQGNSAPDKSGLPSDRFSAERTGGSVSTLTIQRTQQEDSAVYLCASSPGKLAGYEQYFGPGTRLTVT.

This clonotype was observed a few times. The CDR3 bases are TGTGCCAGCAGTCAGACCCCGACAGGGATAGGGAGTGGAAAACTGTTTTTT. This translates into CASSQTPTGIGSGKLFF. The chain uses TRBV28 and TRBJ1-4, with TRBD1 matching 7 bases. V shed 5 bases and J 10 bases; nucleotides not matched to a gene: 19. The CDR3 runs 17 residues. Germline V gene lookup returns CDR1 MDHEN and CDR2 SYDVKM.

Only a few counts were recorded for this clonotype. The chain is built from TRBV9 and TRBJ1-2, with D uncertain. There are 13 residues in the CDR3. Germline CDR1 reads SGDLS; CDR2 reads YYNGEE. Trimming left V 0 bases short and J 3 bases short, with 6 bases between. DNA of the CDR3: TGTGCCAGCAGCGTAGAGGTGGACTATGGCTACACCTTC. It translates to CASSVEVDYGYTF.

About this clonotype itself: The CDR3 ends on some other residue instead of the conserved phenylalanine or tryptophan, so this is likely a read error. The rearrangement joins TRBV3-1 to TRBJ1-4, with 7 nucleotides matching TRBD1. The CDR3 has 14 amino acids. Germline V CDR1 and CDR2: LGHDT, YNNKEL (reference sequence). The ends lost 4 bases at V and 5 bases at J; junction bases unmatched: 4. The CDR3 sequence: CASSLGTVNEKLFS. CDR3 nucleotides: TGTGCCAGCAGCCTCGGGACAGTAAATGAAAAACTGTTTTCT.

This clonotype was recorded a few times. This sequence joins TRBV7-2 and TRBJ2-6; D remains unclear. Looked up from germline, CDR1 is SGHTA and CDR2 is FQGNSA. This CDR3 spans 15 amino acids. V lost 2 bases to trimming and J lost 0 bases, with 5 bases between them. CDR3 bases: TGTGCCAGCAGCTTAAGTAGCTCTGGGGCCAACGTCCTGACTTTC. Amino acid sequence: CASSLSSSGANVLTF.

Points on this clonotype: Given a much more abundant clone one base away, this may be a read error. The CDR3 reads CASSQLGGGRIFTEALF. The CDR3 DNA sequence: TGTGCCAGCAGTCAACTGGGGGGAGGTCGGATTTTTACTGAAGCTCTCTTT. This rearrangement joins TRBV28 to TRBJ1-1; D perhaps matches TRBD1 (5 bases). CDR1 and CDR2 from the germline V gene are MDHEN and SYDVKM. This CDR3 region has 17 residues.

The chain couples TRBV7-6 to TRBJ2-3; maybe TRBD2 (7 bases). Trimming removed 6 bases from V and 5 bases from J, with 15 bases in between. Looked up from germline, CDR1 is SGHVS and CDR2 is FNYEAQ. The CDR3 is made up of 14 amino acids. The CDR3 sequence is CASSSGEGLDTQYF. The CDR3 DNA is TGTGCCAGCAGTTCAGGGGAGGGACTAGATACGCAGTATTTT.

As for this clonotype: One end of the junction varies from germline; a read error may be responsible. The chain is built from TRBV10-1 and TRBJ2-7, with D possibly matching TRBD1 (5 bases). CDR1 WNHNN and CDR2 SYGVQD come from the germline V gene (reference sequence). The CDR3 runs 14 residues. The CDR3 is CASSEQGSPYEQYF. The CDR3 DNA sequence: TGCGCCAGCAGTGAGCAGGGCTCCCCCTACGAGCAGTACTTT.

The chain carries TRBV4-1 and TRBJ1-2; the match to TRBD1 covers 7 bases. The germline gives CDR1 MGHRA, CDR2 YSYEKL. The CDR3 is made up of 14 amino acids. V lost 3 bases to trimming and J lost 8 bases; unmatched junction nucleotides: 9. CDR3 DNA sequence: TGCGCCAGCAGCCAGTTCTCAGGGGGTGAGGGCTACACCTTC. This codes for CASSQFSGGEGYTF.

The chain uses TRBV7-2 and TRBJ2-7; the D gene is possibly TRBD2 (6 bases). The ends were cut back, 5 bases at V and 4 bases at J, with 27 bases in the middle. The germline V gene encodes CDR1 SGHTA and CDR2 FQGNSA. CDR3 length: 18 residues. The CDR3 here is CASSPRPSLGGGVYEQYF. The CDR3 nucleotides are TGTGCCAGCAGCCCTAGACCGTCCCTTGGCGGCGGGGTATACGAGCAGTACTTC.